This T cell receptor (beta chain) is from a study of shared clonotypes between healthy human individuals. Overall study context: The study used three CD4 naive, three CD4 memory, two CD8 naive and one CD8 memory plate per donor.

Per the study methods: ImmunoSEQ supplied junction-only sequences lacking quality scores, so filtering was different. TCRdb's table, derived via immunoSEQ multiplex PCR, lists solely in-frame clones and lacks some. The DNA gave D and trimming, while V, J and clone size come from that table. The sample consists of 950,000 to 1,300,000 clones, around 74% of them appearing once. The CDR3 totals 14 residues. Looked up from germline, CDR1 is PRHDT and CDR2 is FYEKMQ (reference sequence). With 3 bases clipped from V and 5 bases from J, the junction kept 5 bases outside the gene matches. Only one count was recorded for this clone.

This TCR derives from a man aged 18 to 29 in good health. This chain uses TRBV13 with TRBJ2-5; 8 bases agree with TRBD2. Sequencing was done on a sample of memory CD4+ T cells sorted from blood. Subset reported: CD45RA-negative fraction. The CDR3 reads CASSFGRGGETQYF. The CDR3 DNA reads TGTGCCAGCAGCTTCGGGCGCGGGGGGGAGACCCAGTACTTC.